Sequencing of this T cell receptor beta chain was carried out in a study of T cells in Graves' hyperthyroidism and ophthalmopathy. This clonotype was detected ten times or more. Trimming stripped 5 bases from V and 2 bases from J, with 12 bases between. The germline gives CDR1 MNHNS, CDR2 SASEGT. This CDR3 comprises 14 residues. Amplification of TCR beta CDR3 regions was performed using RNA transcripts as template. The study used the HTBI primer set for a first-round RT-PCR of the TCR CDR3. TCRdb re-derived calls from the multiplex PCR reads in MiXCR, one entry per CDR3 protein. Altogether about 160,000 distinct CDR3 sequences are present, approximately 9% being singletons, with the ten largest covering around 20%.

The gene calls are TRBV6-1 and TRBJ2-5; D gene uncertain. Sequencing input: blood. The sequence came from a woman in her late teens or twenties with Graves' hyperthyroidism that later progressed to Graves' ophthalmopathy. The CDR3 bases are TGTGCCAGCAGTTATTATGGGCAGCAAGAGACCCAGTACTTC. Amino acid sequence: CASSYYGQQETQYF.